The 23 T cell receptor beta chains presented below share a single source sample, sequenced in a study of T cells in Graves' hyperthyroidism and ophthalmopathy. RNA transcripts served as the template for amplifying TCR beta CDR3 regions. RT-PCR in the first round (using the HTBI primer set) targeted the TCR CDR3. From the multiplex PCR reads, TCRdb called clonotypes with MiXCR, one entry per CDR3 protein. This sample yields under 550,000 distinct CDR3 sequences, of which approximately 13% are seen a single time; approximately 5.8% belongs to the top ten. Input material: blood. The receptors here all came from a woman under 30 with Graves' hyperthyroidism.

This clonotype was recorded a few times. The CDR3 protein is CSVRTGDYQPQHF. The CDR3 nucleotides read TGCAGCGTCCGTACAGGGGACTATCAGCCCCAGCATTTT. This rearrangement joins TRBV29-1 to TRBJ1-5; TRBD1 matches 7 bases. The trim removed 6 bases at V and 5 bases at J, leaving 7 bases unmatched. The germline CDR1 and CDR2 sequences are SQVTM and ANQGSEA. This CDR3 has 13 amino acids. Combining the CDR3 with reference TRBV29-1 and TRBJ1-5 gives the whole variable domain SAVISQKPSRDICQRGTSLTIQCQVDSQVTMMFWYRQQPGQSLTLIATANQGSEATYESGFVIDKFPISRPNLTFSTLTVSNMSPEDSSIYLCSVRTGDYQPQHFGDGTRLSIL.

This clonotype has just a few counts. V usage is TRBV10-3 and J usage is TRBJ2-1; 7 bases line up with TRBD2. The CDR3 length is 15 residues. CDR1 is ENHRY, CDR2 SYGVKD, per germline. V gave up 4 bases and J gave up 3 bases; unmatched junction bases: 6. In nucleotides, the CDR3 is TGTGCCATCAGTGGATCTAGCGGAAGCTACAATGAGCAGTTCTTC. Protein sequence: CAISGSSGSYNEQFF.

This clonotype was counted at least ten times. The J gene is TRBJ1-5, the V gene TRBV7-6; maybe TRBD1 (6 bases). This CDR3 is built from 15 residues. Between the trimmed V and J ends, which lost 5 bases and 3 bases, there was a span of 14 bases. CDR1 SGHVS and CDR2 FNYEAQ come from the germline V gene. The CDR3 DNA reads as TGTGCCAGCAGCGGGGGCGCAGGGGACAATCAGCCCCAGCATTTT. Its protein is CASSGGAGDNQPQHF.

Here the CDR3 DNA reads TGCGCCAGCAGCGGGGGACTAGCGGGAGGCCTCGAGCAGTACTTC. It encodes CASSGGLAGGLEQYF. The chain links TRBV5-1 to TRBJ2-7, with TRBD2 identical over 15 bases. V dropped 4 bases and J dropped 6; count of bases not matched to a gene: 5. In germline, CDR1 is SGHRS, CDR2 YFSETQ. This CDR3 region has 15 residues.

This chain uses TRBV20-1 with TRBJ2-1; D possibly matches TRBD1 or TRBD2 (5 bases each). Germline V CDR1 and CDR2: DFQATT, SNEGSKA (reference sequence). V lost 3 bases, J lost 4 bases, and 16 bases lay in between. CDR3 length equals 15 residues. CDR3 DNA sequence: TGCAGTGCTAGCAGTCCGGGGCGCGGATACAATGAGCAGTTCTTC. Encoded protein: CSASSPGRGYNEQFF.

This clonotype appeared many times. An end of the junction differs from the germline gene, which may be a read error. The DNA of the CDR3 is TGTGCCAGCAGCTACTACGGCGGTCCCAATGAGCAGTTCTTC. It codes for CASSYYGGPNEQFF. This chain links TRBV6-2 or TRBV6-3 with TRBJ2-1, with unresolved D. Per germline, CDR1 MNHEY and CDR2 SVGEGT. The CDR3 runs to 14 residues.

This clonotype appeared a few times. This sequence joins TRBV12-3 or TRBV12-4 and TRBJ1-4; D is ambiguous. Trimming took 8 bases from V and 8 from J, leaving 12 bases between them. This CDR3 is 12 amino acids long. The chain's CDR3 is CASRGVDEKLFF. The DNA for the CDR3 is TGTGCCAGCCGAGGCGTAGACGAAAAACTGTTTTTT.

This clonotype was detected ten times or more. The chain carries TRBV7-2 and TRBJ2-5; D gene ambiguous. Germline values: CDR1 SGHTA, CDR2 FQGNSA. V was clipped by 5 bases and J by 5 bases, with 15 bases between them. The CDR3 extends over 14 amino acids. CDR3 coding DNA: TGTGCCAGCAGCCGATTTTTGATCGGCGAGACCCAGTACTTC. Encoded protein: CASSRFLIGETQYF. The entire variable domain, with the rest obtained from reference TRBV7-2 and TRBJ2-5, is as follows: GAGVSQSPSNKVTEKGKDVELRCDPISGHTALYWYRQSLGQGLEFLIYFQGNSAPDKSGLPSDRFSAERTGGSVSTLTIQRTQQEDSAVYLCASSRFLIGETQYFGPGTRLLVL.

The table lists this clonotype with many counts. The rearrangement joins TRBV28 to TRBJ2-7; 8 bases line up with TRBD2. Germline V gene data show CDR1 as MDHEN and CDR2 as SYDVKM. The CDR3 consists of 14 residues. V lost 6 bases, J lost 5 bases, and 9 bases stayed unmatched. CDR3 sequence (DNA): TGTGCCAGCAGCAACCGGGAGGGCCGGGACGAGCAGTACTTC. Translated, it gives CASSNREGRDEQYF.

The sample holds many counts of this clonotype. The chain couples TRBV6-2 or TRBV6-3 to TRBJ1-1; D is undetermined. Between the trimmed V and J ends, which lost 5 bases and 0 bases, there was a span of 13 bases. CDR1 and CDR2 (germline): MNHEY, SVGEGT. The CDR3 is 15 amino acids. CDR3 sequence reads: CASSQRTVMNTEAFF. The CDR3 DNA is TGTGCCAGCAGTCAAAGGACGGTCATGAACACTGAAGCTTTCTTT.

V usage is TRBV6-2 or TRBV6-3 and J usage is TRBJ2-5; 7 bases are a match to TRBD1. The V gene end was trimmed by 7 bases and the J gene end by 4 bases; junction bases not matched to a gene: 9. Germline CDR1 reads MNHEY; CDR2 reads SVGEGT. The CDR3 extends over 14 amino acids. The CDR3 is CASIRTGGGETQYF. DNA of the CDR3: TGTGCCAGCATAAGGACAGGAGGAGGAGAGACCCAGTACTTC.

The chain couples TRBV10-3 to TRBJ1-6; 8 nucleotides match TRBD1. The CDR3 extends over 14 amino acids. With 6 bases clipped from V and 8 bases from J, the junction kept 6 bases outside the gene matches. Germline V CDR1 and CDR2: ENHRY, SYGVKD. CDR3 nucleotide sequence: TGTGCCATCAGCTTGACAGGGGTCGATTCACCCCTCCACTTT. It yields the protein CAISLTGVDSPLHF.

A few counts support this clonotype. This sequence joins TRBV24-1 and TRBJ1-2; TRBD1 matches at 11 bases. V dropped 7 bases and J dropped 1; count of bases not matched to a gene: 4. Germline loops: CDR1 KGHDR, CDR2 SFDVKD. The CDR3 extends over 15 amino acids. CDR3 amino acids: CATRGTGGDNYGYTF. The CDR3 DNA reads as TGTGCCACCAGGGGGACAGGGGGAGATAACTATGGCTACACCTTC.

This clonotype was recorded a few times. V gene TRBV6-2 or TRBV6-3 combines with J gene TRBJ2-3; 10 bases match TRBD1. Trimming removed 2 bases from V and 7 bases from J; junction bases left unmatched: 6. The germline CDR1 and CDR2 sequences are MNHEY and SVGEGT. CDR3 size: 15 residues. The CDR3 coding sequence is TGTGCCAGCAGTTACGGGGGACAGGGGAAAAATACGCAGTATTTT. Its translation is CASSYGGQGKNTQYF.

The chain has TRBV7-2 and TRBJ2-7; TRBD2 might be the D (6 bases). V dropped 5 bases and J dropped 2 bases, with 16 bases sitting between them. This CDR3 contains 15 residues. Germline V gene data show CDR1 as SGHTA and CDR2 as FQGNSA. CDR3 loop: CASSPLGGGPYEQYF. The CDR3 coding sequence is TGTGCCAGCAGCCCATTGGGGGGAGGCCCCTACGAGCAGTACTTC.

This clonotype showed up many times. J is TRBJ2-5 and V is TRBV3-1; the D is unclear. V was cut by 1 base and J by 8 bases, with 17 bases left in between. Germline values: CDR1 LGHDT, CDR2 YNNKEL (reference sequence). This CDR3 spans 15 amino acids. The CDR3 loop reads CASSQGRGRHDTQYF. As DNA, the CDR3 is TGTGCCAGCAGCCAAGGTCGTGGCAGGCATGATACCCAGTACTTC.

A remark on this clonotype: A much larger clone lies a single base off, so this may be a read error. The conserved final phenylalanine or tryptophan is absent from the CDR3, which likely points to a read error. The V call is TRBV20-1, the J call TRBJ2-5; TRBD2 agrees at 8 bases. The germline gives CDR1 DFQATT, CDR2 SNEGSKA (reference sequence). Losses at the gene ends were 3 bases for V and 2 bases for J; bases not matched to a gene: 11. This CDR3 is built from 16 residues. The CDR3 DNA sequence: TGCAGTGCTAGTGGGCAGGCTAGCGGGTTACAAGAGACCCAGTACCTC. It translates to CSASGQASGLQETQYL.

This clonotype has at least ten counts. The rearrangement joins TRBV29-1 to TRBJ2-1; TRBD1 or TRBD2 may be the D gene (6 bases each). The CDR3 totals 14 residues. V lost 5 bases to trimming and J lost 7 bases, with 18 bases between them. Germline CDR1 SQVTM, CDR2 ANQGSEA. CDR3 region: CSVQTGWRGNEQFF. CDR3 DNA sequence: TGCAGCGTTCAAACAGGCTGGAGGGGGAATGAGCAGTTCTTC.

V gene TRBV28 combines with J gene TRBJ2-4, with 13 bases that match TRBD2. V lost 5 bases, J lost 2 bases, and 6 bases stayed unmatched. The CDR3 has 17 residues. The germline CDR1 and CDR2 sequences are MDHEN and SYDVKM. The CDR3 nucleotides read TGTGCCAGCAGTGTACTAGCGGGAGGGCCGACCAAAAACATTCAGTACTTC. It yields the protein CASSVLAGGPTKNIQYF.

This clonotype appeared many times. The genes are TRBV5-6 and TRBJ1-2; D may be TRBD1 (6 bases). This CDR3 comprises 15 residues. With 1 base removed from V and 3 bases from J, the gap between germline ends came to 13 bases. Germline V gene sequence: CDR1 SGHDT, CDR2 YYEEEE. The CDR3 DNA sequence: TGTGCCAGCAGCTTGTACGGACAGAAGGACTATGGCTACACCTTC. Its translation: CASSLYGQKDYGYTF.

In this sample, this clonotype turned up many times. Here the CDR3 reads CASSYATGEFRYEQFF. The CDR3 DNA sequence: TGTGCCAGCAGCTATGCAACAGGGGAATTTAGGTATGAGCAGTTCTTC. The chain joins TRBV6-2 or TRBV6-3 to TRBJ2-1; 7 bases are a match to TRBD1. The CDR3 is 16 residues long. Germline lookup yields CDR1 MNHEY and CDR2 SVGEGT. The V gene end was trimmed by 6 bases and the J gene end by 8 bases; junction bases not matched to a gene: 16.

Only a few counts were recorded for this clonotype. The gene calls are TRBV18 and TRBJ2-1, with D possibly being TRBD2 (5 bases). With 3 bases removed from V and 4 bases from J, the gap between germline ends came to 16 bases. The germline V gene has CDR1 KGHSH and CDR2 LQKENI. This CDR3 spans 16 amino acids. CDR3 residues: CASSPVVGAVYNEQFF. The DNA of the CDR3 is TGTGCCAGCTCACCGGTAGTGGGAGCGGTGTACAATGAGCAGTTCTTC.

This clonotype was counted ten times or more. This chain joins TRBV5-6 and TRBJ2-7; weak D call: TRBD2 (5 bases). V was cut by 4 bases and J by 6 bases, with 14 bases left in between. CDR3 length: 13 amino acids. Germline CDR1 and CDR2: SGHDT and YYEEEE. The CDR3 DNA follows: TGTGCCAGCAGCGCGGGCGTGGGGTTCGAGCAGTACTTC. This gives the protein CASSAGVGFEQYF.